Shown below are 29 T cell receptor beta chains from a single sample sequenced in a study of cytomegalovirus exposure and HLA in healthy donors. The table came from immunoSEQ multiplex PCR; TCRdb's copy has only in-frame clones and leaves some out. The sample includes approximately 280,000 clones, 88% of them seen just once. The sequenced sample was PBMCs. The receptors shown here come from a woman between 18 and 29 years old in good health and CMV-seronegative.

The V and J genes are TRBV28 and TRBJ1-1; D possibly corresponds to TRBD1 (6 bases). The CDR3 totals 12 residues. CDR1 MDHEN and CDR2 SYDVKM come from the germline V gene. Trimming cost V 8 bases and J 5 bases, with 12 bases left between them. CDR3 coding DNA: TGTGCCAGCCGTACAGGGAGTACTGAAGCTTTCTTT. This translates into CASRTGSTEAFF.

The rearrangement uses TRBV2 and TRBJ2-2, with a tentative D call TRBD1 (7 bases). The germline CDR1 and CDR2 sequences are SNHLY and FYNNEI. Trimming shortened V by 8 bases and J by 7 bases, and 20 bases separated the two germline ends. CDR3 length: 15 residues. In DNA form, the CDR3 reads TGTGCCAGCTCAGATCCCAGGGGGGCTATCGGGGAGCTGTTTTTT. It specifies CASSDPRGAIGELFF.

This chain uses TRBV19 with TRBJ2-2; the D gene is possibly TRBD1 (6 bases). V lost 6 bases and J lost 0, with 14 bases in between. This CDR3 has 16 residues. Germline V gene lookup returns CDR1 LNHDA and CDR2 SQIVND (reference sequence). The CDR3 loop is CASSHPDRANTGELFF. As DNA, the CDR3 is TGTGCCAGTAGCCACCCGGACAGAGCGAACACCGGGGAGCTGTTTTTT. Looking up the rest from reference TRBV19 and TRBJ2-2 gives the full variable domain: DGGITQSPKYLFRKEGQNVTLSCEQNLNHDAMYWYRQDPGQGLRLIYYSQIVNDFQKGDIAEGYSVSREKKESFPLTVTSAQKNPTAFYLCASSHPDRANTGELFFGEGSRLTVL.

The CDR3 nucleotides are TGTGCCAGCAGCGTAGGTGGACAGCCTAACTATGGCTACACCTTC. It is translated as CASSVGGQPNYGYTF. V gene TRBV9 combines with J gene TRBJ1-2, with D maybe TRBD1 (6 bases). From germline, CDR1 is SGDLS and CDR2 YYNGEE. V gave up 0 bases and J gave up 0 bases, with 9 bases separating them. The CDR3 length is 15 residues.

This clone was detected only once. The gene calls are TRBV27 and TRBJ2-5; D is unclear. The CDR3 has 15 amino acids. Trimming removed 6 bases at V and 5 bases at J, with 19 bases between. Germline CDR1 reads MNHEY; CDR2 reads SMNVEV (reference sequence). The CDR3 protein is CASSPSAVPGETQYF. The CDR3 nucleotides are TGTGCCAGCAGCCCCTCCGCGGTCCCCGGGGAGACCCAGTACTTC.

The V gene is TRBV9, the J gene TRBJ1-2; D ambiguous. Trimming took off 2 bases at V and 2 bases at J, with 16 bases between the two ends. The CDR3 loop spans 16 amino acids. The germline gives CDR1 SGDLS, CDR2 YYNGEE. For the CDR3, the DNA is TGTGCCAGCAGCGTGGACGCCCGGGAGGCGAACTATGGCTACACCTTC. Amino acid sequence: CASSVDAREANYGYTF.

The chain is built from TRBV4-3 and TRBJ2-2, with 11 bases fitting TRBD2. Per the germline V gene, CDR1 is LGHNA and CDR2 is YSLEER. The V gene end was trimmed by 1 base and the J gene end by 8 bases; junction bases not matched to a gene: 12. The length of the CDR3 is 18 residues. DNA of the CDR3: TGCGCCAGCAGCCAAGGAGATAGCGGGAGGGCTATTCTTGGGGAGCTGTTTTTT. Residues: CASSQGDSGRAILGELFF.

V gene TRBV7-2 combines with J gene TRBJ2-5; 7 bases map to TRBD1. CDR3 size: 12 residues. The J segment lost 11 bases and the V segment lost 4 bases, leaving 7 bases of the junction unmatched. Germline V lookup: CDR1 SGHTA, CDR2 FQGNSA. CDR3 amino acids: CASSSDDRVQYF. CDR3 coding DNA: TGTGCCAGCAGCTCAGACGACAGGGTACAGTACTTC.

The chain links TRBV28 to TRBJ1-2; D might be TRBD1 (6 bases). This CDR3 comprises 15 residues. Germline assignment: CDR1 MDHEN and CDR2 SYDVKM. V was cut by 2 bases and J by 4 bases, with 14 bases left in between. The CDR3 DNA reads TGTGCCAGCAGTTTACCAAACAGGGATTTCTATGGCTACACCTTC. Protein: CASSLPNRDFYGYTF.

V gene TRBV5-6 combines with J gene TRBJ1-5; D is undetermined. Germline-derived CDR1 and CDR2 are SGHDT and YYEEEE. The CDR3 extends over 13 amino acids. Between the trimmed V and J ends, which lost 5 bases and 7 bases, there was a span of 13 bases. CDR3 protein: CASSPGVGQPQHF. CDR3 DNA sequence: TGTGCCAGCAGTCCAGGTGTCGGACAGCCCCAGCATTTT.

This chain connects TRBV28 to TRBJ2-5; 8 bases are shared with TRBD2. Germline V lookup: CDR1 MDHEN, CDR2 SYDVKM. The V segment lost 3 bases and the J segment 1 base; nucleotides outside the gene matches: 4. The CDR3 is 15 residues long. CDR3 bases: TGTGCCAGCAGTTTTTATACTAGCGGCCAAGAGACCCAGTACTTC. Its protein product is CASSFYTSGQETQYF. The complete variable domain, with remaining parts taken from reference TRBV28 and TRBJ2-5, reads DVKVTQSSRYLVKRTGEKVFLECVQDMDHENMFWYRQDPGLGLRLIYFSYDVKMKEKGDIPEGYSVSREKKERFSLILESASTNQTSMYLCASSFYTSGQETQYFGPGTRLLVL.

The V gene is TRBV11-2, the J gene TRBJ1-2, with 7 nucleotides matching TRBD1. V lost 1 base to trimming and J lost 3 bases; unmatched junction nucleotides: 2. CDR1 SGHAT and CDR2 FQNNGV come from the germline V gene. The CDR3 runs 14 residues. The CDR3 protein is CASSLGTGDYGYTF. DNA of the CDR3: TGTGCCAGCAGCTTAGGTACAGGGGACTATGGCTACACCTTC.

The chain is built from TRBV27 and TRBJ2-5; 16 bases align to TRBD2. This CDR3 is 16 amino acids long. CDR1 and CDR2 from the germline V gene are MNHEY and SMNVEV (reference sequence). Unmatched junction bases numbered 5, after V lost 5 bases and J lost 5 bases. This CDR3 is CASSPGTSGRGETQYF. As DNA, the CDR3 is TGTGCCAGCAGTCCCGGGACTAGCGGGAGGGGTGAGACCCAGTACTTC.

The chain couples TRBV27 to TRBJ2-1; the D gene is possibly TRBD2 (6 bases). The CDR3 spans 17 residues. Trimming cost V 4 bases and J 1 base, with 17 bases left between them. Germline V gene lookup returns CDR1 MNHEY and CDR2 SMNVEV (reference sequence). The CDR3 region is CASSSAGSTRSYNEQFF. In DNA form, the CDR3 reads TGTGCCAGCAGTTCCGCCGGGAGTACTCGTTCCTACAATGAGCAGTTCTTC.

The chain couples TRBV7-3 to TRBJ1-1; no definite D call. From germline, CDR1 is SGHTA and CDR2 FQGTGA. The CDR3 has 13 amino acids. V lost 3 bases and J lost 4, with 9 bases in between. This CDR3 is CASSFTGGTEAFF. The CDR3 nucleotides are TGTGCCAGCAGCTTCACGGGAGGCACTGAAGCTTTCTTT.

The chain uses TRBV27 and TRBJ2-7; D gene uncertain. Per the germline V gene, CDR1 is MNHEY and CDR2 is SMNVEV (reference sequence). The CDR3 runs to 14 residues. V gave up 3 bases and J gave up 6 bases, with 15 bases separating them. Here the CDR3 DNA reads TGTGCCAGCAGTTTCACCCCCTATGTCGGCGAGCAGTACTTC. Translation gives CASSFTPYVGEQYF.

The chain is built from TRBV10-1 and TRBJ2-1; D is perhaps TRBD2 (6 bases). The CDR3 has 13 amino acids. Per germline, CDR1 WNHNN and CDR2 SYGVQD (reference sequence). Trimming stripped 6 bases from V and 6 bases from J, with 12 bases between. CDR3 in amino acids: CASSTGSRNEQFF. The CDR3 DNA follows: TGCGCCAGCAGCACCGGGAGCCGCAATGAGCAGTTCTTC.

This chain links TRBV18 with TRBJ2-2, with TRBD2 matching over 7 bases. From germline, CDR1 is KGHSH and CDR2 LQKENI. This CDR3 contains 17 residues. V shed 4 bases and J 5 bases; nucleotides not matched to a gene: 13. The CDR3 sequence is CASSLRWAGEETGELFF. In DNA, the CDR3 is TGTGCCAGCTCACTTCGATGGGCGGGAGAGGAGACCGGGGAGCTGTTTTTT.

This clone was recorded a few times. CDR3 residues: CASSRGQITYNEQFF. In DNA form, the CDR3 reads TGCGCCAGCAGCCGGGGACAGATTACCTACAATGAGCAGTTCTTC. The chain links TRBV5-1 to TRBJ2-1, with 7 bases identical to TRBD1. The germline V gene has CDR1 SGHRS and CDR2 YFSETQ. This CDR3 spans 15 amino acids. The J segment lost 2 bases and the V segment lost 4 bases, leaving 6 bases of the junction unmatched.

V and J are TRBV5-1 and TRBJ2-3; a weak D match, TRBD2 (7 bases). There are 16 residues in the CDR3. The V gene lost 3 bases and the J gene lost 3 bases, with 17 bases spanning the gap. Per germline, CDR1 SGHRS and CDR2 YFSETQ. For the CDR3, the DNA is TGCGCCAGCAGCTCGGGGGGCCTATGGCGGACAGATACGCAGTATTTT. It yields the protein CASSSGGLWRTDTQYF.

This rearrangement joins TRBV9 to TRBJ2-7, with unresolved D. The germline V gene encodes CDR1 SGDLS and CDR2 YYNGEE. V shed 4 bases and J shed 6 bases, with 14 bases lying between them. The CDR3 length is 13 residues. CDR3 sequence reads: CASSPDRVSEQYF. The CDR3 coding sequence is TGTGCCAGCAGCCCCGATCGGGTGTCCGAGCAGTACTTC.

The chain has TRBV6-5 and TRBJ2-1, with TRBD2 identical over 9 bases. V lost 5 bases, J lost 7 bases, and 9 bases stayed unmatched. This CDR3 spans 15 amino acids. Germline CDR1 reads MNHEY; CDR2 reads SVGAGI. The chain's CDR3 is CASSTTSGPQNEQFF. The CDR3 DNA reads TGTGCCAGCAGTACGACTAGCGGACCGCAAAATGAGCAGTTCTTC.

This clone was counted only a few times. The rearrangement links TRBV2 to TRBJ1-2; D may be TRBD1 (5 bases). The V end was cut by 6 bases, the J end by 4 bases, with 9 bases between. The CDR3 has 12 amino acids. Germline loops: CDR1 SNHLY, CDR2 FYNNEI. CDR3 sequence (DNA): TGTGCCAGCAGGGGAGGGGTCTATGGCTACACCTTC. Its protein product is CASRGGVYGYTF.

The chain carries TRBV5-4 and TRBJ2-7; 15 bases are a match to TRBD2. The CDR3 consists of 16 residues. Losses at the gene ends were 5 bases for V and 12 bases for J; bases not matched to a gene: 15. Germline CDR1 is SGHNT and CDR2 is YYREEE (reference sequence). CDR3 bases: TGTGCCAGCAGTTCTAGGGGAGGACTAGCGGGAGGGCCCCGGTACTTC. Protein: CASSSRGGLAGGPRYF.

This rearrangement joins TRBV6-5 to TRBJ2-5, with TRBD2 matching 7 bases. Germline V gene data show CDR1 as MNHEY and CDR2 as SVGAGI. The trim removed 5 bases at V and 1 base at J, leaving 7 bases unmatched. This CDR3 has 15 residues. The CDR3 DNA reads as TGTGCCAGCAGTAGACTAGCTGGCCTCCAAGAGACCCAGTACTTC. Encoded protein: CASSRLAGLQETQYF.

The chain links TRBV11-2 to TRBJ2-4; no clear D gene. The germline gives CDR1 SGHAT, CDR2 FQNNGV. The CDR3 contains 16 residues. The V end lost 1 base, the J end lost 0 bases, and 10 bases lay between the germline ends. The CDR3 region has the DNA TGTGCCAGCAGCTTAGTGGCCACCCTAGCCAAAAACATTCAGTACTTC. Residues: CASSLVATLAKNIQYF.

The chain links TRBV5-1 to TRBJ2-1; 9 nucleotides match TRBD2. Germline V lookup: CDR1 SGHRS, CDR2 YFSETQ. The CDR3 extends over 16 amino acids. V was pared by 5 bases and J by 5 bases, with 11 bases of the junction left unmatched. The CDR3 here is CASRGLAGRGHNEQFF. DNA of the CDR3: TGCGCCAGCAGAGGGCTAGCGGGGAGGGGTCACAATGAGCAGTTCTTC.

The chain carries TRBV20-1 and TRBJ2-5, with D uncertain. V lost 5 bases and J 4 bases, leaving 5 bases between the germline ends. Per the germline V gene, CDR1 is DFQATT and CDR2 is SNEGSKA (reference sequence). The CDR3 is 10 amino acids. The DNA for the CDR3 is TGCAGTGCTTACAGAGAGACCCAGTACTTC. Protein product: CSAYRETQYF.

The V gene is TRBV27, the J gene TRBJ1-2, with 7 nucleotides matching TRBD1. Germline values: CDR1 MNHEY, CDR2 SMNVEV (reference sequence). The V gene end was trimmed by 3 bases and the J gene end by 2 bases; junction bases not matched to a gene: 0. This CDR3 is 13 amino acids long. The CDR3 DNA is TGTGCCAGCAGTTTGGGACAGAACTATGGCTACACCTTC. This gives the protein CASSLGQNYGYTF.